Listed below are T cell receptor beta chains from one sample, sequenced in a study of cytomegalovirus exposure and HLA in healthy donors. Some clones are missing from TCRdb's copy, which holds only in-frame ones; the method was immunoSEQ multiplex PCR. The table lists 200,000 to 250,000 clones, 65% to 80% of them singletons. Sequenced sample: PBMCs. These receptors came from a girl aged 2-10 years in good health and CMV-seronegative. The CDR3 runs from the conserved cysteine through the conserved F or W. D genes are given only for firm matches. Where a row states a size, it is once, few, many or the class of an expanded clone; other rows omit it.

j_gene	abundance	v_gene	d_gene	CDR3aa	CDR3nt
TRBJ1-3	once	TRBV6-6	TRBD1	CASSYGETGIYF	TGTGCCAGCAGTTACGGGGAGACAGGGATATATTTT
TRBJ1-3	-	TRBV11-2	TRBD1	CASSLRDRGNTIYF	TGTGCCAGCAGCTTACGGGACAGGGGAAACACCATATATTTT
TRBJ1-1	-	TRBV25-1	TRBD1	CASMRQGATEAFF	TGTGCCAGCATGAGACAGGGGGCGACTGAAGCTTTCTTT
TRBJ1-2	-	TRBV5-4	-	CASSLRGGANYGYTF	TGTGCCAGCAGCTTGAGGGGGGGCGCGAACTATGGCTACACCTTC
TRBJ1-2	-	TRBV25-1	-	CASSGLTSYGYTF	TGTGCCAGCAGCGGACTTACCAGCTATGGCTACACCTTC
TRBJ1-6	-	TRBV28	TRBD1	CASSPTGTGRTYNSPLHF	TGTGCCAGCAGCCCGACCGGGACAGGGAGAACCTATAATTCACCCCTCCACTTT
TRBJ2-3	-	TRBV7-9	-	CASSLGGYSADTQYF	TGTGCCAGCAGCTTAGGAGGGTATAGCGCAGATACGCAGTATTTT
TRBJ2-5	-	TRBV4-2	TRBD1	CASSRRDRGLKEETQYF	TGTGCCAGCAGCCGCCGGGACAGGGGGTTAAAGGAAGAGACCCAGTACTTC
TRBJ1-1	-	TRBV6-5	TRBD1	CASGGAGGTEAFF	TGTGCCAGCGGGGGAGCAGGGGGTACTGAAGCTTTCTTT
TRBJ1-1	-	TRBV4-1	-	CASSRQGTGTEAFF	TGCGCCAGCAGCCGCCAGGGGACGGGGACTGAAGCTTTCTTT
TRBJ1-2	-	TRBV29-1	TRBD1	CSVDGPGTAMGYTF	TGCAGCGTTGATGGCCCGGGGACAGCCATGGGCTACACCTTC
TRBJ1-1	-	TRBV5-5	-	CASSFGQWPTF	TGTGCCAGCAGCTTCGGACAGTGGCCGACGTTT
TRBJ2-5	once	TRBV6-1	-	CAGARGETQYF	TGTGCCGGGGCGAGAGGCGAGACCCAGTACTTC
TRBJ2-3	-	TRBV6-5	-	CASSYDWGQGDTQYF	TGTGCCAGCAGTTACGATTGGGGGCAGGGAGATACGCAGTATTTT
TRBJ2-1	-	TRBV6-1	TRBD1	CASSERGPLIDNEQFF	TGTGCCAGCAGTGAGAGGGGGCCACTAATCGACAATGAGCAGTTCTTC
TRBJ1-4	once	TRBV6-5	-	CASSYWGRGTNEKLFF	TGTGCCAGCAGTTACTGGGGTAGGGGAACTAATGAAAAACTGTTTTTT
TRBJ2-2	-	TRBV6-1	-	CASRDSGELFF	TGTGCCAGTCGGGACTCTGGGGAGCTGTTTTTT
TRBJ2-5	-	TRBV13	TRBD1	CASSFGQGAGETQYF	TGTGCCAGCAGCTTCGGACAGGGGGCCGGTGAGACCCAGTACTTC
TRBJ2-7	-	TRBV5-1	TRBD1	CASSFRDRTPSYEQYF	TGCGCCAGCAGCTTTCGGGACAGAACCCCCTCCTACGAGCAGTACTTC
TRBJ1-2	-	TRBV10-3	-	CAISAPGRVYGYTF	TGTGCCATCAGTGCTCCGGGCAGGGTCTATGGCTACACCTTC
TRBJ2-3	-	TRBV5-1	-	CASSPETPTDTQYF	TGCGCCAGCAGCCCCGAAACTCCCACAGATACGCAGTATTTT
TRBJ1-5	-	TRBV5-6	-	CASSFGGQPQHF	TGTGCCAGCAGCTTTGGGGGCCAGCCCCAGCATTTT
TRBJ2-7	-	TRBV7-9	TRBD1	CASRTTAGSGTGVEQYF	TGTGCCAGCAGAACGACCGCTGGCTCCGGGACAGGGGTCGAGCAGTACTTC